This TCR beta chain was recorded in a study of patients and donors after allogeneic stem cell transplantation (dated by TCRdb to the early 2020s). In its sample, this clonotype comes out as medium-sized (0.01 to 0.1%). Its antigen is still unknown. Within one base of it there is no much larger clone, and no base qualities were kept. Receptor amplification or capture employed RT-PCR. TCRdb records NextSeq 550 as the sequencer. TCRdb trimmed the raw reads at Q25, called clones with MiXCR and kept productive beta chains. Each CDR3 protein appears once, grouped with its most common genes and DNA. The sample data list over a thousand distinct CDR3 sequences, and 4.5% to 7% of these were observed just once. The ten largest clonotypes hold around 30% of the sample. Looking up the germline V gene (reference sequence) yields CDR1 MNHEY and CDR2 SMNVEV. Cut back by 6 bases and 0 bases, the V and J ends lie 6 bases apart. The CDR3 covers 14 residues, taking in both the cysteine and the phenylalanine. This entry keeps only the CDR3 DNA: 42 bases, framed from base 1.

This clonotype originated in a human donor who was either an allogeneic HSCT recipient or a stem cell or donor lymphocyte infusion donor (not recorded which). It is not recorded whose cells these are; they may come from a transplant donor. The chain is encoded by TRBV27 joined to TRBJ2-6, with the D gene not clear enough to name. The sequenced material came from blood, either unsorted or a sorted T cell fraction (not recorded which). The CDR3 protein sequence reads: CASRRNSGANVLTF. The DNA sequence follows: TGTGCCAGCAGAAGAAACTCTGGGGCCAACGTCCTGACTTTC.